The 8 T cell receptor beta chains presented below share a single source sample, sequenced in a study of cytomegalovirus exposure and HLA in healthy donors. With 60 Vbeta and 13 Jbeta primers, the PCR was carried out. The repertoire was sequenced with immunoSEQ multiplex PCR; TCRdb's copy has only in-frame clones and lacks some. The data hold about 200,000 clones, with 86% observed a single time. Source material: PBMCs. The receptors were sampled from a woman aged 25 to 39 in good health and CMV-seronegative.

The sample holds a few counts of this clone. The rearrangement uses TRBV2 and TRBJ1-1; a possible D gene is TRBD1 (6 bases). The CDR3 is made up of 14 amino acids. The germline V gene has CDR1 SNHLY and CDR2 FYNNEI. Trimming took off 7 bases at V and 0 bases at J, with 12 bases between the two ends. CDR3 loop: CASKGERVNTEAFF. As DNA, the CDR3 is TGTGCCAGCAAGGGGGAGCGCGTGAACACTGAAGCTTTCTTT. The variable domain in full, with the rest retrieved from reference TRBV2 and TRBJ1-1, is EPEVTQTPSHQVTQMGQEVILRCVPISNHLYFYWYRQILGQKVEFLVSFYNNEISEKSEIFDDQFSVERPDGSNFTLKIRSTKLEDSAMYFCASKGERVNTEAFFGQGTRLTVV.

The chain joins TRBV28 to TRBJ2-5, with 9 bases matching TRBD2. In germline, CDR1 is MDHEN, CDR2 SYDVKM. The CDR3 runs 16 residues. V lost 6 bases and J lost 3; bases outside the gene matches: 11. CDR3 sequence: CASRAPGLAGKETQYF. In nucleotides, the CDR3 is TGTGCCAGCAGAGCCCCAGGGCTAGCGGGAAAAGAGACCCAGTACTTC. Looking up the rest from reference TRBV28 and TRBJ2-5 gives the full variable domain: DVKVTQSSRYLVKRTGEKVFLECVQDMDHENMFWYRQDPGLGLRLIYFSYDVKMKEKGDIPEGYSVSREKKERFSLILESASTNQTSMYLCASRAPGLAGKETQYFGPGTRLLVL.

The V gene is TRBV7-6, the J gene TRBJ2-7; a weak D match, TRBD1 (5 bases). The V gene's germline CDR1 is SGHVS and CDR2 FNYEAQ. This CDR3 is built from 13 residues. The V and J ends lost 4 bases and 2 bases respectively, with 9 bases between them. In DNA, the CDR3 is TGTGCCAGCAGCTCCCCGGACACCTACGAGCAGTACTTC. Amino acids: CASSSPDTYEQYF. The entire variable domain, with the rest obtained from reference TRBV7-6 and TRBJ2-7, is as follows: GAGVSQSPRYKVTKRGQDVALRCDPISGHVSLYWYRQALGQGPEFLTYFNYEAQQDKSGLPNDRFSAERPEGSISTLTIQRTEQRDSAMYRCASSSPDTYEQYFGPGTRLTVT.

This clone has only one observation. V and J are TRBV15 and TRBJ2-3, with TRBD1 matching 7 bases. The CDR3 consists of 13 residues. V lost 5 bases, J lost 4 bases, and 3 bases stayed unmatched. Looked up from germline, CDR1 is LNHNV and CDR2 is YYDKDF (reference sequence). The CDR3 DNA reads TGTGCCACCAGCCTAGACAGGGCAGATACGCAGTATTTT. It yields the protein CATSLDRADTQYF.

The CDR3 protein is CASSVGTGVGTDTQYF. In nucleotides, the CDR3 is TGTGCCAGCAGCGTCGGGACAGGGGTAGGCACAGATACGCAGTATTTT. The V and J genes are TRBV9 and TRBJ2-3, with 10 bases identical to TRBD1. CDR3 length equals 16 residues. CDR1 SGDLS and CDR2 YYNGEE come from the germline V gene. Losses at the gene ends were 2 bases for V and 1 base for J; bases not matched to a gene: 4.

This rearrangement joins TRBV5-1 to TRBJ1-1, with D perhaps TRBD1 (5 bases). Trimming took off 0 bases at V and 2 bases at J, with 11 bases between the two ends. Germline CDR1 is SGHRS and CDR2 is YFSETQ. The CDR3 runs 15 residues. The CDR3 DNA reads as TGCGCCAGCAGCTTGGGGGGGGTGACTAACACTGAAGCTTTCTTT. Translating gives CASSLGGVTNTEAFF.

The gene calls are TRBV6-1 and TRBJ2-7; the D gene is possibly TRBD1 (6 bases). The CDR3 contains 14 residues. Trimming removed 3 bases from V and 4 bases from J, with 13 bases in between. Germline assignment: CDR1 MNHNS and CDR2 SASEGT. The CDR3 is CASSDSGTLYEQYF. CDR3 DNA: TGTGCCAGCAGTGATTCGGGGACACTTTACGAGCAGTACTTC.

The rearrangement links TRBV5-1 to TRBJ2-6; D ambiguous. Deletions cut 5 bases from V and 0 bases from J, with 9 bases between. Germline CDR1 and CDR2: SGHRS and YFSETQ. The CDR3 is made up of 15 amino acids. DNA of the CDR3: TGCGCCAGCAGTAGTTTAAACTCTGGGGCCAACGTCCTGACTTTC. Protein product: CASSSLNSGANVLTF. The complete variable domain, with remaining parts taken from reference TRBV5-1 and TRBJ2-6, reads KAGVTQTPRYLIKTRGQQVTLSCSPISGHRSVSWYQQTPGQGLQFLFEYFSETQRNKGNFPGRFSGRQFSNSRSEMNVSTLELGDSALYLCASSSLNSGANVLTFGAGSRLTVL.